The 32 T cell receptor beta chains listed next were all sequenced from one sample in a study of OX40 agonist ivuxolimab in advanced cancers. Produced via immunoSEQ multiplex PCR; TCRdb's table is partial and in-frame only. The sample contains some 94,000 clones, 95% to 96% of which appear only once. Sequencing was performed on CD4+ or CD8+ T cells sorted from blood, taken in a trial of the OX40 agonist ivuxolimab. Source of these receptors: an adult with an advanced solid tumor such as melanoma, head and neck, liver or kidney cancer.

The chain couples TRBV27 to TRBJ2-7; 10 nucleotides align to TRBD1. Trimming took 10 bases from V and 3 from J; bases not matched to a gene: 6. This CDR3 has 13 residues. CDR1 MNHEY and CDR2 SMNVEV come from the germline V gene (reference sequence). The DNA of the CDR3 is TGTGCCACCAGGGACAGGGGATTCTACGAGCAGTACTTC. Amino acid sequence: CATRDRGFYEQYF.

The V call is TRBV27, the J call TRBJ1-2, with a tentative D call TRBD1 (5 bases). Germline V CDR1 and CDR2: MNHEY, SMNVEV (reference sequence). The CDR3 is 12 amino acids. The V and J ends lost 6 bases and 4 bases respectively, with 9 bases between them. CDR3 region: CASSPGTYGYTF. The CDR3 DNA follows: TGTGCCAGCAGCCCTGGGACCTATGGCTACACCTTC.

This clone was detected a few times. This sequence joins TRBV5-1 and TRBJ2-7; D might be TRBD1 (6 bases). Germline V gives CDR1 SGHRS, CDR2 YFSETQ. Deletions cut 3 bases from V and 12 bases from J, with 13 bases between. The CDR3 is 11 residues long. This chain's CDR3 is CASSWSGTSYF. The CDR3 nucleotides read TGCGCCAGCAGCTGGTCGGGGACATCGTACTTC.

The rearrangement links TRBV19 to TRBJ1-5; 8 nucleotides agree with TRBD1. V gave up 10 bases and J gave up 3 bases; unmatched junction bases: 11. Germline loops: CDR1 LNHDA, CDR2 SQIVND (reference sequence). The CDR3 runs 15 residues. As DNA, the CDR3 is TGTGCCACCAAACCCGGGACAGGATTCAATCAGCCCCAGCATTTT. Translation: CATKPGTGFNQPQHF.

The rearrangement joins TRBV7-9 to TRBJ2-7, with D possibly TRBD1 on 5 matching bases. The CDR3 runs to 13 residues. CDR1 is SEHNR, CDR2 FQNEAQ, per germline (reference sequence). V gave up 3 bases and J gave up 7 bases, with 13 bases separating them. CDR3 in DNA: TGTGCCAGCAGCTTCCAGGGTCGGAATGAGCAGTACTTC. This encodes CASSFQGRNEQYF.

This clone was picked up one time. The sample holds other DNA sequences that translate to the same CDR3. The V gene is TRBV27, the J gene TRBJ2-1, with 8 bases lining up with TRBD1. Germline-derived CDR1 and CDR2 are MNHEY and SMNVEV (reference sequence). This CDR3 spans 15 amino acids. V trimming: 6 bases; J trimming: 1 base; junction bases outside the gene matches: 5. CDR3 loop: CASSLGQGSYNEQFF. CDR3 nucleotide sequence: TGTGCCAGCAGCCTAGGACAGGGTTCCTACAATGAGCAGTTCTTC.

This clone occurred once. This chain uses TRBV15 with TRBJ2-7; D not certain. CDR1 and CDR2 from the germline V gene are LNHNV and YYDKDF (reference sequence). V was shortened by 0 bases and J by 3 bases, with 12 bases between the two germline ends. CDR3 length: 15 amino acids. The chain's CDR3 is CATSRDSGRNYEQYF. The CDR3 DNA reads TGTGCCACCAGCAGAGATTCCGGCCGGAACTACGAGCAGTACTTC. The full variable domain, rest sourced from reference TRBV15 and TRBJ2-7, is DAMVIQNPRYQVTQFGKPVTLSCSQTLNHNVMYWYQQKSSQAPKLLFHYYDKDFNNEADTPDNFQSRRPNTSFCFLDIRSPGLGDTAMYLCATSRDSGRNYEQYFGPGTRLTVT.

This chain joins TRBV27 and TRBJ1-1; D gene ambiguous. The V gene's germline CDR1 is MNHEY and CDR2 SMNVEV (reference sequence). The CDR3 spans 13 residues. V was cut by 4 bases and J by 0 bases, with 6 bases left in between. Here the CDR3 reads CASSSPLNTEAFF. The DNA of the CDR3 is TGTGCCAGCAGTTCACCATTGAACACTGAAGCTTTCTTT.

This chain's CDR3 is CASSPYGANTEAFF. In DNA, the CDR3 is TGTGCCAGCAGCCCGTATGGAGCTAACACTGAAGCTTTCTTT. The V and J genes are TRBV5-4 and TRBJ1-1; the D is unclear. The CDR3 spans 14 residues. Germline values: CDR1 SGHNT, CDR2 YYREEE (reference sequence). The V and J ends lost 4 bases and 2 bases respectively, with 12 bases between them.

This chain connects TRBV5-4 to TRBJ1-4; the D gene is possibly TRBD1 (5 bases). Germline V gives CDR1 SGHNT, CDR2 YYREEE (reference sequence). This CDR3 contains 15 residues. V lost 1 base and J 6 bases, leaving 13 bases between the germline ends. CDR3 sequence (DNA): TGTGCCAGCAGCTTGAACCCTCTGGGGGATGAAAAACTGTTTTTT. Protein sequence: CASSLNPLGDEKLFF.

The chain employs TRBV5-5 and TRBJ2-2; no clear D. The germline gives CDR1 SGHKS, CDR2 YYEKEE (reference sequence). V dropped 1 base and J dropped 4 bases, with 5 bases sitting between them. The CDR3 is 13 amino acids. As DNA, the CDR3 is TGTGCCAGCAGCTTGACAGCCACCGGGGAGCTGTTTTTT. Protein sequence: CASSLTATGELFF.

The J gene is TRBJ2-5, the V gene TRBV5-6, with unresolved D. The CDR3 runs 13 residues. Trimming took off 1 base at V and 3 bases at J, with 7 bases between the two ends. Looked up from germline, CDR1 is SGHDT and CDR2 is YYEEEE. The CDR3 nucleotides read TGTGCCAGCAGCTTGCTAGTTGAAGAGACCCAGTACTTC. Its translation: CASSLLVEETQYF.

In DNA form, the CDR3 reads TGCGCCAGCGGGGGTTCCACAGATACGCAGTATTTT. This codes for CASGGSTDTQYF. This chain joins TRBV5-1 and TRBJ2-3; either TRBD1 or TRBD2 may fit D (5 bases each). The V end was cut by 7 bases, the J end by 2 bases, with 8 bases between. In germline, CDR1 is SGHRS, CDR2 YFSETQ. The CDR3 covers 12 residues.

The rearrangement links TRBV7-8 to TRBJ2-5; TRBD2 might be the D (7 bases). This CDR3 is 17 amino acids long. The germline V gene encodes CDR1 SGHVS and CDR2 FQNEAQ. With 5 bases removed from V and 4 bases from J, the gap between germline ends came to 23 bases. The CDR3, as DNA: TGTGCCAGCAGCCCAGCGATTCAGGGGAGGGGCCGAGAGACCCAGTACTTC. Its protein is CASSPAIQGRGRETQYF.

The chain employs TRBV15 and TRBJ2-1; TRBD2 might be the D (6 bases). Trimming stripped 2 bases from V and 4 bases from J, with 15 bases between. The CDR3 runs 16 residues. Germline loops: CDR1 LNHNV, CDR2 YYDKDF (reference sequence). The CDR3 loop is CATSRTRDFAYNEQFF. The CDR3 nucleotides read TGTGCCACCAGCAGAACTCGGGACTTCGCTTACAATGAGCAGTTCTTC. The full variable domain, its missing parts supplied by reference TRBV15 and TRBJ2-1, is DAMVIQNPRYQVTQFGKPVTLSCSQTLNHNVMYWYQQKSSQAPKLLFHYYDKDFNNEADTPDNFQSRRPNTSFCFLDIRSPGLGDTAMYLCATSRTRDFAYNEQFFGPGTRLTVL.

This chain connects TRBV9 to TRBJ2-7; tentative D call: TRBD2 (6 bases). Trimming left V 3 bases short and J 8 bases short, with 21 bases between. The CDR3 has 15 amino acids. The germline V gene encodes CDR1 SGDLS and CDR2 YYNGEE. The CDR3, as DNA: TGTGCCAGCAGCGCCGGGAGACACGCGCCGGATCAGCAGTACTTC. Its protein product is CASSAGRHAPDQQYF.

This sequence joins TRBV6-5 and TRBJ2-4; D tentatively reads TRBD1 or TRBD2 (7 bases each). Germline CDR1 reads MNHEY; CDR2 reads SVGAGI. This CDR3 comprises 15 residues. Trimming removed 11 bases at V and 6 bases at J, with 23 bases between. CDR3 bases: TGTGCCTCGCAGGGGGGGGCGATCGGGAGAAACATTCAGTACTTC. Protein sequence: CASQGGAIGRNIQYF.

Only one count was recorded for this clone. The chain employs TRBV4-3 and TRBJ2-7; tentative D call: TRBD1 (6 bases). Germline CDR1 is LGHNA and CDR2 is YSLEER. The CDR3 is 15 amino acids. V lost 1 base to trimming and J lost 2 bases, with 12 bases between them. Here the CDR3 DNA reads TGCGCCAGCAGCCAAGCCGTTGGACAGACCTACGAGCAGTACTTC. Its translation: CASSQAVGQTYEQYF.

The V call is TRBV19, the J call TRBJ2-1; the D gene is possibly TRBD1 (5 bases). Germline V gene data show CDR1 as LNHDA and CDR2 as SQIVND (reference sequence). Trimming took off 3 bases at V and 6 bases at J, with 12 bases between the two ends. The CDR3 contains 14 residues. CDR3 in amino acids: CASSMGGRVNEQFF. The DNA of the CDR3 is TGTGCCAGTAGTATGGGTGGCAGGGTCAATGAGCAGTTCTTC.

Comment on this clone: The junction differs from germline at one of its ends, possibly a read error. The chain has TRBV15 and TRBJ1-1, with 7 bases identical to TRBD1. The CDR3 consists of 17 residues. The germline V gene has CDR1 LNHNV and CDR2 YYDKDF (reference sequence). The CDR3 is CATSREGGQAMNTEAFF. The CDR3 region has the DNA TGTGCCACCAGTAGAGAGGGTGGACAGGCCATGAACACTGAAGCTTTCTTT.

V gene TRBV7-9 combines with J gene TRBJ1-1; 10 nucleotides agree with TRBD1. The V segment lost 5 bases and the J segment 7 bases; nucleotides outside the gene matches: 4. The CDR3 spans 13 residues. Germline loops: CDR1 SEHNR, CDR2 FQNEAQ (reference sequence). The CDR3 is CASSGTGAHEAFF. The CDR3 nucleotides are TGTGCCAGCAGCGGGACAGGGGCCCATGAAGCTTTCTTT.

This clone has just one count. The V call is TRBV27, the J call TRBJ2-1, with a possible D match to TRBD2 (5 bases). The CDR3 has 14 amino acids. Germline values: CDR1 MNHEY, CDR2 SMNVEV (reference sequence). V lost 7 bases to trimming and J lost 2 bases, with 12 bases between them. In DNA, the CDR3 is TGTGCCAGCACCATAGCGAGCCCCTACAATGAGCAGTTCTTC. Translating it yields CASTIASPYNEQFF.

The chain has TRBV13 and TRBJ2-2; 10 bases agree with TRBD1. Losses at the gene ends were 5 bases for V and 3 bases for J; bases not matched to a gene: 9. The CDR3 contains 17 residues. In germline, CDR1 is PRHDT, CDR2 FYEKMQ (reference sequence). In nucleotides, the CDR3 is TGTGCCAGCAGCCCCCAGACAGGGGGCATTGACACCGGGGAGCTGTTTTTT. Residues: CASSPQTGGIDTGELFF.

V and J are TRBV11-2 and TRBJ1-2; D gene unclear. The CDR3 is 16 residues long. Looked up from germline, CDR1 is SGHAT and CDR2 is FQNNGV. The V end lost 1 base, the J end lost 5 bases, and 17 bases lay between the germline ends. CDR3 bases: TGTGCCAGCAGCTTAGGAGGTCGGGCCTTAGGGTATGGCTACACCTTC. This codes for CASSLGGRALGYGYTF.

The V gene is TRBV4-3, the J gene TRBJ2-1; 8 positions match TRBD2. Germline-derived CDR1 and CDR2 are LGHNA and YSLEER. The CDR3 consists of 16 residues. Germline trimming cut 4 bases from V and 4 bases from J; bases unmatched to any gene: 9. CDR3 in DNA: TGCGCCAGCAGCCTTACGGCACTAGCGGATTACAATGAGCAGTTCTTC. Translation: CASSLTALADYNEQFF.

The CDR3 coding sequence is TGCGCCAGCAGCGGGGCGAACACCGGGGAGCTGTTTTTT. Amino acids: CASSGANTGELFF. The chain employs TRBV5-1 and TRBJ2-2; no reliable D call. V was shortened by 4 bases and J by 0 bases, with 4 bases between the two germline ends. Germline V gene sequence: CDR1 SGHRS, CDR2 YFSETQ. This CDR3 is 13 amino acids long.

This chain uses TRBV28 with TRBJ2-7; TRBD1 aligns across 9 bases. This CDR3 region has 15 residues. CDR1 is MDHEN and CDR2 is SYDVKM in the germline V gene. J was trimmed by 1 base and V by 6 bases; bases with no gene match: 7. Written as DNA, the CDR3 is TGTGCCAGCAGACCCTCCGGGACAGGGTCCTACGAGCAGTACTTC. The encoded protein is CASRPSGTGSYEQYF.

The chain carries TRBV9 and TRBJ2-2; tentatively, D is TRBD1 or TRBD2 (6 bases each). This CDR3 has 14 amino acids. Trimming cost V 4 bases and J 4 bases, with 11 bases left between them. Germline CDR1 SGDLS, CDR2 YYNGEE. The CDR3 here is CASSPGGGTGELFF. The CDR3 region has the DNA TGTGCCAGCAGCCCAGGAGGGGGCACCGGGGAGCTGTTTTTT.

This chain uses TRBV5-1 with TRBJ2-7; maybe TRBD1 (6 bases). Germline values: CDR1 SGHRS, CDR2 YFSETQ. Trimming cost V 3 bases and J 6 bases, with 16 bases left between them. The CDR3 contains 14 residues. CDR3 sequence (DNA): TGCGCCAGCAGCTCGGACAGCCCGCTTGCCGAGCAGTACTTC. It translates to CASSSDSPLAEQYF.

V is TRBV7-3 and J is TRBJ2-7; D tentatively reads TRBD1 or TRBD2 (5 bases each). This CDR3 has 12 residues. V was clipped by 5 bases and J by 6 bases, with 11 bases between them. CDR1 SGHTA and CDR2 FQGTGA come from the germline V gene. The CDR3 bases are TGTGCCAGCAGCGCCCCGGGGCGCGAGCAGTACTTC. Translating it yields CASSAPGREQYF. The whole variable domain, remainder taken from reference TRBV7-3 and TRBJ2-7, is GAGVSQTPSNKVTEKGKYVELRCDPISGHTALYWYRQSLGQGPEFLIYFQGTGAADDSGLPNDRFFAVRPEGSVSTLKIQRTERGDSAVYLCASSAPGREQYFGPGTRLTVT.

The chain combines TRBV5-1 with TRBJ1-1, with D hard to call. Trimming pared 0 bases from V and 1 base from J, leaving 10 bases between. CDR1 is SGHRS, CDR2 YFSETQ, per germline. This CDR3 is built from 15 residues. CDR3 nucleotide sequence: TGCGCCAGCAGCTTGGAAAGGGCAGGGAACACTGAAGCTTTCTTT. As protein: CASSLERAGNTEAFF.

The table lists this clone with a few counts. The same CDR3 can be traced to other DNA sequences in this sample. The V call is TRBV7-3, the J call TRBJ1-6, with 11 positions matching TRBD1. This CDR3 comprises 14 residues. Germline V gene lookup returns CDR1 SGHTA and CDR2 FQGTGA. V was pared by 5 bases and J by 9 bases, with 3 bases of the junction left unmatched. The CDR3 coding sequence is TGTGCCAGCAGCCCGGGACAGGGGGGTTCACCCCTCCACTTT. Translation: CASSPGQGGSPLHF.